These 6 T cell receptor beta chains originate from one sample sequenced in a study of T cells in women clearing cervical HPV infection. Libraries were prepared by immunoSEQ multiplex PCR; TCRdb keeps only in-frame clonotypes and omits some of them. Across about 36,000 clones, the top ten clones capture 1.5% to 2% of the sample. The sequencing input was blood buffy coat. These receptors came from a woman between 18 and 75 years old with a cervical HPV16 infection that either progressed to CIN3+ or cleared (not recorded which).

As regards this clone: The read ends 3 residues early relative to the CDR3; the germline J gene fills the gap. The J gene is TRBJ2-3, the V gene TRBV19, with TRBD2 as a possible D gene (6 bases). CDR3 size: 13 residues. From germline, CDR1 is LNHDA and CDR2 SQIVND (reference sequence). CDR3 bases read: TGTGCCAGCCGGGGACTTTCCCAAGAGACG. Translating it yields CASRGLSQET. The whole CDR3 sequence reads CASRGLSQETQYF.

Of note for this clone: The CDR3 is cut off 3 residues early in the read; its end comes from the germline J gene. The chain recombines TRBV20-1 with TRBJ2-3, with D possibly being TRBD2 (7 bases). The CDR3 has 16 amino acids. Germline assignment: CDR1 DFQATT and CDR2 SNEGSKA (reference sequence). This CDR3 reads CSARGLELARGETQYF. Partial CDR3 DNA: TGCAGTGCTAGAGGGTTGGAACTAGCGAGGGGGGAGACG.

With respect to this clone: The read finishes 3 residues shy of the CDR3 end, and the germline J gene is used to complete it. The chain couples TRBV6-4 to TRBJ2-3, with D unclear. The length of the CDR3 is 13 residues. Germline CDR1 is MRHNA and CDR2 is SNTAGT. The V end lost 6 bases, the J end lost 1 base, and 8 bases lay between the germline ends. CDR3 DNA, as far as it was read: TGTGCCAGCAGCCTGTCCCGCACAGATACG. This sequence encodes CASSLSRTDT. The whole CDR3 reads CASSLSRTDTQYF.

The CDR3 reads CASSTPTGTGGSYDYTF. The sequenced CDR3 bases are TGTGCCAGCTCAACGCCCACCGGGACAGGGGGGTCCTACGAC. The chain combines TRBV18 with TRBJ1-2; TRBD1 aligns across 11 bases. The CDR3 end lies 3 residues beyond the end of the read and is filled in from the germline J gene. This CDR3 spans 17 amino acids. CDR1 KGHSH and CDR2 LQKENI come from the germline V gene.

Concerning this clone itself: Read data end 3 residues before the CDR3 end; the end is taken from the germline J gene. The chain links TRBV24-1 to TRBJ2-5; a weak D match, TRBD1 (5 bases). Germline-derived CDR1 and CDR2 are KGHDR and SFDVKD. Trimming pared 5 bases from V and 5 bases from J, leaving 14 bases between. CDR3 length: 14 amino acids. CDR3 region: CATSARGAGETQYF. The part of the CDR3 DNA that was read is TGTGCCACCAGTGCAAGGGGCGCCGGGGAGACC.

In the case of this clone: The read ends 3 residues early relative to the CDR3; the germline J gene fills the gap. The chain employs TRBV10-3 and TRBJ2-1, with 7 bases matching TRBD2. The CDR3 is 15 residues long. CDR1 and CDR2 (germline): ENHRY, SYGVKD. The DNA read from the CDR3 is TGTGCAACCAGAGAGGTAGAGAGCGGGGTTAATGAG. Its protein product is CATREVESGVNE. The full CDR3 protein is CATREVESGVNEQFF.